Sequencing of this T cell receptor (beta chain) was carried out in a study of OX40 agonist ivuxolimab in advanced cancers. The table came from immunoSEQ multiplex PCR; TCRdb's copy has only in-frame clones and leaves some out. The sample carries around 60,000 clones, 70% to 90% recorded once. Study-level findings and limits: Clones of CD4+ and CD8+ blood T cells grew by week 6 at doses of 0.1 to 3.0 mg/kg.

With 0 bases removed from V and 4 bases from J, the gap between germline ends came to 7 bases. This CDR3 is 14 amino acids long. The germline CDR1 and CDR2 sequences are LNHDA and SQIVND (reference sequence). Points on this clone: Antigen specificity is unknown.

The receptor was isolated from an adult with an advanced solid tumor such as melanoma, head and neck, liver or kidney cancer. V is TRBV19 and J is TRBJ1-5; D is ambiguous. The sample here was CD4+ or CD8+ T cells sorted from blood, taken in a trial of the OX40 agonist ivuxolimab. CDR3 coding DNA: TGTGCCAGTAGTATAGACGGGAGAAATCAGCCCCAGCATTTT. Translated: CASSIDGRNQPQHF.